The T cell receptor (beta chain) under discussion was sequenced for a study of blood T cell repertoires in COVID-19. At the level of the study: The analysed material was cDNA or gDNA that came from T cells, B-cell-depleted T cells, or PBMCs.

In the authors' workflow: Reference gene primer amplification yielded estimated nucleated cell counts. TCRdb's table, derived via immunoSEQ multiplex PCR, lists solely in-frame clones and lacks some. That table is the source of V, J and clone size, and D and trimming were worked out from the DNA. The table has 68,000 or so clones, 88% seen once. The CDR3 extends over 16 amino acids. Germline V gene data show CDR1 as MNHEY and CDR2 as SVGAGI. With V trimmed by 0 bases and J by 5 bases, 10 bases remained unmatched. J is TRBJ2-7 and V is TRBV6-5; TRBD1 aligns across 7 bases. The sample comprised peripheral blood. This receptor was identified in a human donor in a cohort sampled during active COVID-19. This chain's CDR3 is CASSYSSGGSGNEQYF. The CDR3 region has the DNA TGTGCCAGCAGTTACTCGTCAGGGGGATCCGGCAACGAGCAGTACTTC.